This TCR beta chain was sequenced for a study of CD8 T cells in ankylosing spondylitis. TCRdb passed the 5' RACE reads through MiXCR, listing each CDR3 protein once. This sample has 340,000 or so distinct CDR3 sequences, with roughly 15% found just once. The germline CDR1 and CDR2 sequences are SGDLS and YYNGEE. The trim removed 0 bases at V and 1 base at J, leaving 2 bases unmatched. The CDR3 runs to 15 residues. V is TRBV9 and J is TRBJ2-3; TRBD1 matches 7 bases. The specimen sequenced was blood, either unsorted or a sorted T cell fraction (not recorded which). This TCR derives from a male donor with ankylosing spondylitis or in good health (not recorded which). The CDR3 protein is CASSVVGTGTDTQYF. The CDR3 DNA follows: TGTGCCAGCAGCGTAGTGGGGACAGGCACAGATACGCAGTATTTT.